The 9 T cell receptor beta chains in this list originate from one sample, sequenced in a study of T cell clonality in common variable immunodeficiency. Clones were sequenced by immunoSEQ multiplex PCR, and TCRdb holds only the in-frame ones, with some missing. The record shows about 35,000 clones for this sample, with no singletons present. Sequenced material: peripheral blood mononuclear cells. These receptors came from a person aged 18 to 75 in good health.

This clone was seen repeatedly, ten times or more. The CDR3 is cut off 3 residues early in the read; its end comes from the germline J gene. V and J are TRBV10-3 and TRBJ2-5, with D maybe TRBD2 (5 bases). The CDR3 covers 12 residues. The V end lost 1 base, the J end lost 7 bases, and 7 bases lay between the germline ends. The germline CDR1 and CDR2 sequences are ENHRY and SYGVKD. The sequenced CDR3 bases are TGTGCCATCAGTGAGTTTGCGGGGACC. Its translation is CAISEFAGT. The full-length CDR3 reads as CAISEFAGTQYF.

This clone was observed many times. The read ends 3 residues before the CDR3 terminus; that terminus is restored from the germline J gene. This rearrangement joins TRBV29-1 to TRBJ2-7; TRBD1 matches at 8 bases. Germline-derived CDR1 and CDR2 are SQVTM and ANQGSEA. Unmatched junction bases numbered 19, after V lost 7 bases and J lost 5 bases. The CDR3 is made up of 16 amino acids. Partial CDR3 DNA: TGCAGCGCAGCGAGCGATTGGACAGGGAGTTTCCACGAG. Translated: CSAASDWTGSFHE. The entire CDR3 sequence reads CSAASDWTGSFHEQYF.

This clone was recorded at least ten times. The CDR3 region is CASSPSLADNNEQFF. The DNA read from the CDR3 is TGTGCCAGCTCACCGAGTCTAGCGGATAACAATGAG. The rearrangement joins TRBV18 to TRBJ2-1; TRBD2 agrees at 7 bases. The sequenced fragment ends 3 residues before the CDR3 boundary, so the rest is inferred from the germline J gene. The CDR3 length is 15 residues. Per germline, CDR1 KGHSH and CDR2 LQKENI. V trimming: 3 bases; J trimming: 5 bases; junction bases outside the gene matches: 7.

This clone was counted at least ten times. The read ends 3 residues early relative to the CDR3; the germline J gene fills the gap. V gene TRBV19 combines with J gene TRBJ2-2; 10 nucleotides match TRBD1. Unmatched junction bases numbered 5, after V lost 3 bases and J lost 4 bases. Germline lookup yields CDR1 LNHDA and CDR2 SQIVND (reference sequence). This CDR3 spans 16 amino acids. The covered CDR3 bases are TGTGCCAGTAGTATGGGGGACAGGGGATCCACCGGGGAG. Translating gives CASSMGDRGSTGE. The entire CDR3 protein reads CASSMGDRGSTGELFF.

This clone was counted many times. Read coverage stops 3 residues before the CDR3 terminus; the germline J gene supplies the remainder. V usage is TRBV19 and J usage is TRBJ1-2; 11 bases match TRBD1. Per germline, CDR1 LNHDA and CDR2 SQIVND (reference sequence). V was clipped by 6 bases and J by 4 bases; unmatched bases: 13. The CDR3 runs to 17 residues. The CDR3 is CASSPIPGTGGSYGYTF. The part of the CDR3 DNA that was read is TGTGCCAGTAGCCCCATCCCCGGGACAGGGGGTTCCTATGGC.

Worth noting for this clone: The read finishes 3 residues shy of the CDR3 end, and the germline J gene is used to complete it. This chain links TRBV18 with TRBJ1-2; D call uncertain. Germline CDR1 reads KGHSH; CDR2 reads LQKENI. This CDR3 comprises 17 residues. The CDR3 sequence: CASSSLAGGSSYNDYTF. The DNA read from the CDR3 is TGTGCCAGCTCATCGCTAGCGGGAGGTAGCTCCTACAATGAC. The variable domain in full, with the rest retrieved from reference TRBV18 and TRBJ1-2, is NAGVMQNPRHLVRRRGQEARLRCSPMKGHSHVYWYRQLPEEGLKFMVYLQKENIIDESGMPKERFSAEFPKEGPSILRIQQVVRGDSAAYFCASSSLAGGSSYNDYTFGSGTRLTVV.

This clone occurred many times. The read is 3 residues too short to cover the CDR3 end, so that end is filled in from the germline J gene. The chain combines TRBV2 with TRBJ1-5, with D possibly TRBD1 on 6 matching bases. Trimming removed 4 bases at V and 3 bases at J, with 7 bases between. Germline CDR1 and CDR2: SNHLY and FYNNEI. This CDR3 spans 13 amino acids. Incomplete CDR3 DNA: TGTGCCAGCAGTGGGACAGACAATCAGCCC. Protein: CASSGTDNQP. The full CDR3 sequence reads CASSGTDNQPQHF.

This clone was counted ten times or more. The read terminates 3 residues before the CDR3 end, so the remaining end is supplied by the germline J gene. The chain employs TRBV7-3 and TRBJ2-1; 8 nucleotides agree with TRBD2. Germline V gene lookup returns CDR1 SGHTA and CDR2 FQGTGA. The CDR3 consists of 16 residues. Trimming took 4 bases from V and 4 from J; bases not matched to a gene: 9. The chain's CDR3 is CASSSTSGQRYNEQFF. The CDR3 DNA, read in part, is TGTGCCAGCAGCTCTACTAGCGGCCAGAGGTACAATGAG.

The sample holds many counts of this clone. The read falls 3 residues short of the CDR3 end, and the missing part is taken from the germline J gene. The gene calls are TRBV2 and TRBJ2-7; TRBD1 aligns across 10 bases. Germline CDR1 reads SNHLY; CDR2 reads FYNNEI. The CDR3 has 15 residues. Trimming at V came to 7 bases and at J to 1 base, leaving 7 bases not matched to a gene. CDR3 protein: CASKRQGALSYEQYF. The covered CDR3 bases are TGTGCCAGCAAGAGACAGGGGGCCCTTTCCTACGAG.